The 16 T cell receptor beta chains below were found in one sample sequenced in a study of T cell responses to AZD1222 COVID-19 vaccine. The assay was immunoSEQ multiplex PCR, and TCRdb's table has in-frame clones only and misses some. The data hold roughly 140,000 clones, with about 92% observed a single time. This specimen consisted of peripheral blood, obtained after recovery from COVID-19. All receptors come from an adult who had recovered from COVID-19.

This CDR3 reads CASSIRGGIGTGELFF. In nucleotides, the CDR3 is TGTGCCAGTAGTATTAGGGGCGGGATCGGCACCGGGGAGCTGTTTTTT. The chain uses TRBV19 and TRBJ2-2, with D possibly TRBD2 on 6 matching bases. Germline V gives CDR1 LNHDA, CDR2 SQIVND (reference sequence). Trimming stripped 3 bases from V and 4 bases from J, with 15 bases between. The CDR3 runs 16 residues.

The V call is TRBV6-1, the J call TRBJ1-2; TRBD1 might be the D (5 bases). The V end lost 1 base, the J end lost 5 bases, and 14 bases lay between the germline ends. Germline assignment: CDR1 MNHNS and CDR2 SASEGT. The length of the CDR3 is 15 residues. The CDR3 region is CASSEDQGVGYGYTF. The CDR3 region has the DNA TGTGCCAGCAGTGAAGACCAGGGAGTAGGGTATGGCTACACCTTC.

The count of this clone is one. V is TRBV5-6 and J is TRBJ2-2; 7 bases agree with TRBD2. Germline CDR1 SGHDT, CDR2 YYEEEE. CDR3 size: 18 residues. The trim removed 0 bases at V and 5 bases at J, leaving 13 bases unmatched. The CDR3 bases are TGTGCCAGCAGCTTGGCTCGCGGGGAGGGGTGGTGGACCGGGGAGCTGTTTTTT. Amino acid sequence: CASSLARGEGWWTGELFF.

This clone was detected once. The rearrangement links TRBV7-2 to TRBJ1-6; D remains ambiguous. V lost 0 bases and J 5 bases, leaving 8 bases between the germline ends. CDR3 length: 15 residues. Germline CDR1 reads SGHTA; CDR2 reads FQGNSA. The CDR3 bases are TGTGCCAGCAGCTTAGCCGCCAGGAATAATTCACCCCTCCACTTT. Translated: CASSLAARNNSPLHF.

The chain employs TRBV27 and TRBJ1-3; D unclear. CDR1 MNHEY and CDR2 SMNVEV come from the germline V gene (reference sequence). The V end was cut by 3 bases, the J end by 1 base, with 7 bases between. This CDR3 comprises 14 residues. The CDR3 reads CASSFRGSGNTIYF. The CDR3 DNA reads as TGTGCCAGCAGTTTTCGGGGATCTGGAAACACCATATATTTT.

V gene TRBV29-1 combines with J gene TRBJ2-3; 8 bases are a match to TRBD1. Unmatched junction bases numbered 8, after V lost 6 bases and J lost 3 bases. The CDR3 loop spans 14 amino acids. Per germline, CDR1 SQVTM and CDR2 ANQGSEA. The CDR3 DNA sequence: TGCAGCGTGGAGGGACAGGTTGCTACAGATACGCAGTATTTT. It specifies CSVEGQVATDTQYF.

The rearrangement joins TRBV11-3 to TRBJ2-1; D might be TRBD2 (5 bases). The CDR3 loop spans 14 amino acids. Trimming stripped 1 base from V and 5 bases from J, with 9 bases between. Germline-derived CDR1 and CDR2 are SGHNT and YENEEA. As DNA, the CDR3 is TGTGCCAGCAGCTTAGGTGGGAGTCACAATGAGCAGTTCTTC. Residues: CASSLGGSHNEQFF.

V usage is TRBV7-6 and J usage is TRBJ2-3; D is undetermined. CDR1 is SGHVS and CDR2 is FNYEAQ in the germline V gene. With 3 bases removed from V and 0 bases from J, the gap between germline ends came to 10 bases. This CDR3 has 15 amino acids. CDR3 in amino acids: CASSFGVTSTDTQYF. The CDR3, as DNA: TGTGCCAGCAGCTTCGGAGTCACTAGCACAGATACGCAGTATTTT.

Comments on this clone: The sample holds other DNA sequences that translate to the same CDR3. This chain links TRBV29-1 with TRBJ2-5; D unclear. The CDR3 loop spans 10 amino acids. V was trimmed by 4 bases and J by 1 base, leaving 1 base between them. From germline, CDR1 is SQVTM and CDR2 ANQGSEA. CDR3 region: CSVAQETQYF. In DNA form, the CDR3 reads TGCAGCGTTGCCCAAGAGACCCAGTACTTC.

This chain joins TRBV11-2 and TRBJ2-7; no reliable D call. The CDR3 is 15 amino acids. Trimming pared 5 bases from V and 0 bases from J, leaving 14 bases between. Germline V gene sequence: CDR1 SGHAT, CDR2 FQNNGV. The CDR3 bases are TGTGCCAGCAGCCCGTACATCATCAGCTCCTACGAGCAGTACTTC. It specifies CASSPYIISSYEQYF.

Notes on this clone: Other nucleotide sequences in the sample specify the same CDR3. V is TRBV5-1 and J is TRBJ2-7; 13 bases agree with TRBD2. V lost 4 bases and J lost 4; bases outside the gene matches: 5. The germline V gene encodes CDR1 SGHRS and CDR2 YFSETQ. The CDR3 runs 15 residues. Written as DNA, the CDR3 is TGCGCCAGCAGCCCCGGACTAGCGGGAGCTTACGAGCAGTACTTC. This encodes CASSPGLAGAYEQYF.

This clone was seen only once. This sequence joins TRBV6-6 and TRBJ1-5; 7 bases are shared with TRBD1. This CDR3 region has 14 residues. V was pared by 2 bases and J by 5 bases, with 3 bases of the junction left unmatched. Germline CDR1 and CDR2: MNHNY and SVGAGI (reference sequence). The DNA for the CDR3 is TGTGCCAGCAGTTACGAGACAGGGTATCAGCCCCAGCATTTT. It codes for CASSYETGYQPQHF.

This clone appeared once. J is TRBJ2-3 and V is TRBV24-1, with 8 bases that match TRBD2. Trimming at V came to 5 bases and at J to 3 bases, leaving 15 bases not matched to a gene. CDR1 is KGHDR and CDR2 is SFDVKD in the germline V gene. The CDR3 is 18 residues long. CDR3 bases: TGTGCCACCAGTGCTCGAGCGGGAGCAGGCTTGGGAACAGATACGCAGTATTTT. Its translation: CATSARAGAGLGTDTQYF.

The rearrangement links TRBV5-5 to TRBJ1-4; D not resolved. With 0 bases removed from V and 0 bases from J, the gap between germline ends came to 9 bases. The CDR3 length is 16 residues. Germline loops: CDR1 SGHKS, CDR2 YYEKEE (reference sequence). This chain's CDR3 is CASSLGQIATNEKLFF. CDR3 DNA sequence: TGTGCCAGCAGCTTGGGGCAGATTGCAACTAATGAAAAACTGTTTTTT.

The CDR3: CASSEGSGRAKETQYF. The CDR3 DNA follows: TGTGCCAGCAGCGAGGGTAGCGGGAGGGCCAAAGAGACCCAGTACTTC. The genes are TRBV9 and TRBJ2-5; 11 bases agree with TRBD2. V lost 3 bases, J lost 3 bases, and 7 bases stayed unmatched. CDR1 and CDR2 from the germline V gene are SGDLS and YYNGEE. This CDR3 region has 16 residues.

The chain is built from TRBV7-9 and TRBJ2-7; D may be TRBD2 (6 bases). Germline V gives CDR1 SEHNR, CDR2 FQNEAQ (reference sequence). The CDR3 totals 14 residues. V was cut by 5 bases and J by 3 bases, with 14 bases left in between. CDR3 DNA: TGTGCCAGCAGCGACGGGACTGGGGACTACGAGCAGTACTTC. Protein product: CASSDGTGDYEQYF.